This passage covers 8 T cell receptor beta chains from one sample sequenced in a study of T cell responses to AZD1222 COVID-19 vaccine (dated by TCRdb to about 2021). The meaning of the sample's time point label: about 28 days (+/-7) after the second vaccine dose. Library generation was performed with the immunoSEQ multiplex PCR assay. Imported from immuneACCESS, the table was reduced by TCRdb to in-frame sequences with V and J called. These copies leave out some clones; in studies compared against another copy, an unresolved V gene accounts for under half, and the cause of the remainder is not known. Across this sample there are 85,000 or so clones, with about nine tenths seen only once. Together, the top ten hold approximately 10% of the sample. Sequenced material: peripheral blood, taken 28 days after the second AZD1222 dose. These receptors originate from an adult who received the AZD1222 COVID-19 vaccine.

The chain has TRBV20-1 and TRBJ2-7; D not resolved. Germline V lookup: CDR1 DFQATT, CDR2 SNEGSKA (reference sequence). This CDR3 comprises 10 residues. Between the trimmed V and J ends, which lost 7 bases and 2 bases, there was a span of 6 bases. The CDR3 region is CSVLPYEQYF. DNA for the CDR3: TGCAGTGTGTTACCCTACGAGCAGTACTTC.

The gene calls are TRBV7-9 and TRBJ1-5, with TRBD1 matching 9 bases. The CDR3 consists of 14 residues. The germline gives CDR1 SEHNR, CDR2 FQNEAQ (reference sequence). Unmatched junction bases numbered 4, after V lost 3 bases and J lost 7 bases. The CDR3 loop reads CASSFTGGSQPQHF. The CDR3 DNA sequence: TGTGCCAGCAGCTTCACAGGGGGCAGCCAGCCCCAGCATTTT.

This chain links TRBV15 with TRBJ2-1; 10 bases agree with TRBD2. Germline V CDR1 and CDR2: LNHNV, YYDKDF (reference sequence). Trimming at V came to 3 bases and at J to 10 bases, leaving 6 bases not matched to a gene. The CDR3 contains 14 residues. This CDR3 reads CATSRGTSVEEQFF. The CDR3 coding sequence is TGTGCCACCAGCAGGGGGACTAGCGTAGAGGAGCAGTTCTTC.

This rearrangement joins TRBV27 to TRBJ2-7, with D hard to call. Germline CDR1 MNHEY, CDR2 SMNVEV (reference sequence). V lost 0 bases to trimming and J lost 1 base, with 10 bases between them. This CDR3 is 15 amino acids long. The CDR3 region is CASSLSIRGSYEQYF. CDR3 coding DNA: TGTGCCAGCAGTTTATCGATCCGCGGTTCCTACGAGCAGTACTTC.

This chain uses TRBV2 with TRBJ2-7; tentatively, D is TRBD2 (5 bases). Trimming took off 6 bases at V and 0 bases at J, with 21 bases between the two ends. The CDR3 spans 17 residues. Germline values: CDR1 SNHLY, CDR2 FYNNEI. The CDR3 DNA is TGTGCCAGCAGCCGAACGGAGGTGGCAGCGAGCTCCTACGAGCAGTACTTC. This encodes CASSRTEVAASSYEQYF.

The chain joins TRBV5-1 to TRBJ2-7, with D perhaps matching TRBD1 or TRBD2 (5 bases each). This CDR3 is built from 15 residues. Germline-derived CDR1 and CDR2 are SGHRS and YFSETQ. The V end was cut by 0 bases, the J end by 0 bases, with 10 bases between. In DNA, the CDR3 is TGCGCCAGCAGCTTGGACGAGGGGAGCTCCTACGAGCAGTACTTC. Its protein product is CASSLDEGSSYEQYF.

This sequence joins TRBV6-6 and TRBJ1-3, with no clear D. This CDR3 region has 14 residues. From germline, CDR1 is MNHNY and CDR2 SVGAGI (reference sequence). Trimming shortened V by 5 bases and J by 0 bases, and 8 bases separated the two germline ends. In DNA, the CDR3 is TGTGCCAGCAGTACCGGGGTCTCTGGAAACACCATATATTTT. Amino acids: CASSTGVSGNTIYF.

This chain uses TRBV28 with TRBJ1-5; possibly TRBD1 for D (6 bases). With 6 bases removed from V and 4 bases from J, the gap between germline ends came to 10 bases. From germline, CDR1 is MDHEN and CDR2 SYDVKM. CDR3 length: 13 residues. CDR3 residues: CASRNDRNQPQHF. Written as DNA, the CDR3 is TGTGCCAGCAGGAACGACAGGAATCAGCCCCAGCATTTT.